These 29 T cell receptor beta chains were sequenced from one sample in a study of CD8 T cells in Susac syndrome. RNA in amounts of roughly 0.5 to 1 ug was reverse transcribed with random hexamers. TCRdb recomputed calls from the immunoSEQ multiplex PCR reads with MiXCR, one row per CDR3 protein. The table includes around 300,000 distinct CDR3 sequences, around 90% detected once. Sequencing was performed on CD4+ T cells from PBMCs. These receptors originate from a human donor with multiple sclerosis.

The CDR3 DNA sequence: TGCAGTGCTCCCCGGGCGGGTCGGGATACCCAGTACTTC. Amino acids: CSAPRAGRDTQYF. The V call is TRBV20-1, the J call TRBJ2-5, with TRBD2 as a possible D gene (5 bases). CDR1 DFQATT and CDR2 SNEGSKA come from the germline V gene (reference sequence). V was pared by 5 bases and J by 8 bases, with 18 bases between. This CDR3 comprises 13 residues.

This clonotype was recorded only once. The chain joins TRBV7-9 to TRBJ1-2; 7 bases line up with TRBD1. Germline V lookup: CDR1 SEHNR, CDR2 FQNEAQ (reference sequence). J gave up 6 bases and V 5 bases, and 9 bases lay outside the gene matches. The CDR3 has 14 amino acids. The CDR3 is CASSLPGGTDGYTF. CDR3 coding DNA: TGTGCCAGCAGCCTGCCAGGGGGTACGGATGGCTACACCTTC.

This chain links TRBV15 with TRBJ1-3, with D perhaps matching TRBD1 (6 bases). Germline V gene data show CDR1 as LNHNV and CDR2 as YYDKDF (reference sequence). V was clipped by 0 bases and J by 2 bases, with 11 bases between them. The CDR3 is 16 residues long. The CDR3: CATSRDQGGPGNTIYF. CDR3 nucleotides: TGTGCCACCAGCAGAGATCAAGGGGGGCCTGGAAACACCATATATTTT. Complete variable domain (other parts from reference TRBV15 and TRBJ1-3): DAMVIQNPRYQVTQFGKPVTLSCSQTLNHNVMYWYQQKSSQAPKLLFHYYDKDFNNEADTPDNFQSRRPNTSFCFLDIRSPGLGDTAMYLCATSRDQGGPGNTIYFGEGSWLTVV.

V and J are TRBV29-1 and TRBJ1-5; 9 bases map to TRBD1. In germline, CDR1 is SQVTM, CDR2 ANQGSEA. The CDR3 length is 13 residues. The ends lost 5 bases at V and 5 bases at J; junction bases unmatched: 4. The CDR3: CSVSGQGHQPQHF. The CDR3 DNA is TGCAGCGTTTCTGGACAGGGGCATCAGCCCCAGCATTTT.

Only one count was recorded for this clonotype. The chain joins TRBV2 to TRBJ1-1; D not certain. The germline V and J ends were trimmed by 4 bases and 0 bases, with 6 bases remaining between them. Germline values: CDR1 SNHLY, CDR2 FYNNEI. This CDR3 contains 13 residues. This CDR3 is CASSGDLNTEAFF. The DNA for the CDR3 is TGTGCCAGCAGTGGGGATCTGAACACTGAAGCTTTCTTT.

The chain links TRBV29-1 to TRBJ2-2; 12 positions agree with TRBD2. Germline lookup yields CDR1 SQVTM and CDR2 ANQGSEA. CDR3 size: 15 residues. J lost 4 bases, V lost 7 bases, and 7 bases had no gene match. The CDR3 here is CSGLAGGPGTGELFF. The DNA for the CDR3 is TGCAGCGGGCTAGCGGGAGGGCCGGGCACCGGGGAGCTGTTTTTT.

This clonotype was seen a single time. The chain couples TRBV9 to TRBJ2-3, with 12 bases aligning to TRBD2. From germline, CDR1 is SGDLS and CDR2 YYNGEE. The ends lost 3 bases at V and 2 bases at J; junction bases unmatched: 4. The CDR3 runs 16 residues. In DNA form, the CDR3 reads TGTGCCAGCAGCGCCGGACTAGCGGGATACACAGATACGCAGTATTTT. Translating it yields CASSAGLAGYTDTQYF.

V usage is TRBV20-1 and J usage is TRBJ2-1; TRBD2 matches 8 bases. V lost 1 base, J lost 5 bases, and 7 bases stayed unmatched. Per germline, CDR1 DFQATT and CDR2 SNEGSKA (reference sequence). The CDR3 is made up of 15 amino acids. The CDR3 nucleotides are TGCAGTGCTAGAGCTCCGGGGGGGGCAAACAATGAGCAGTTCTTC. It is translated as CSARAPGGANNEQFF.

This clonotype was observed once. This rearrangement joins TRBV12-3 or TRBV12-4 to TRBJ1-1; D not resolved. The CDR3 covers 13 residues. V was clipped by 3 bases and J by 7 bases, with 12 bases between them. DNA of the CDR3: TGTGCCAGCAGTTTGGTCGAGGGAATTGAAGCTTTCTTT. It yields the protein CASSLVEGIEAFF.

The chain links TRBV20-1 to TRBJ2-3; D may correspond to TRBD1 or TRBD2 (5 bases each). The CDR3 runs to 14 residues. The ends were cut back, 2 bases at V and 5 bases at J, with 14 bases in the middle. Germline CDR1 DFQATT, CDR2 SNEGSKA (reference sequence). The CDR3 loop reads CSARRPGAGDTQYF. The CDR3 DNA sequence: TGCAGTGCTAGACGGCCCGGGGCCGGAGATACGCAGTATTTT.

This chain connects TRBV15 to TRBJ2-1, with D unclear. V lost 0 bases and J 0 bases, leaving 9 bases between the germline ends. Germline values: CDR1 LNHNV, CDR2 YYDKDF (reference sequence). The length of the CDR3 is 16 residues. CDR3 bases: TGTGCCACCAGCAGAGAAAAATATAACTCCTACAATGAGCAGTTCTTC. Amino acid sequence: CATSREKYNSYNEQFF.

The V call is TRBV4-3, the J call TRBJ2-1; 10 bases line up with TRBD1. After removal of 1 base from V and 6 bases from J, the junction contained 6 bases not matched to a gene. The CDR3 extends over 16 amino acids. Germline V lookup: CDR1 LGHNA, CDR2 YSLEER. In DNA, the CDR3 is TGCGCCAGCAGCCAAGGACCGGGACAGGGGCCCAATGAGCAGTTCTTC. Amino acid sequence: CASSQGPGQGPNEQFF.

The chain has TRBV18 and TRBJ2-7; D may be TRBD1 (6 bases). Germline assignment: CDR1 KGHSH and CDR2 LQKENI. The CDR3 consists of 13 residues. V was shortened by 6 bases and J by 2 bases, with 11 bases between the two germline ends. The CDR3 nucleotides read TGTGCCAGCTCTCGGACAGCAGCCTACGAGCAGTACTTC. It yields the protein CASSRTAAYEQYF.

The CDR3 coding sequence is TGCAGTGCTACAAATCGGGACAGGGCGGGCAATCAGCCCCAGCATTTT. Translating gives CSATNRDRAGNQPQHF. V gene TRBV20-1 combines with J gene TRBJ1-5; TRBD1 matches 9 bases. The CDR3 covers 16 residues. Unmatched junction bases numbered 9, after V lost 4 bases and J lost 2 bases. Germline CDR1 DFQATT, CDR2 SNEGSKA (reference sequence).

In nucleotides, the CDR3 is TGTGCCAGCAGTGAAGCACAGGGGGTTGGGGAGCAGTACTTC. Translation: CASSEAQGVGEQYF. The chain joins TRBV6-1 to TRBJ2-7, with 8 bases identical to TRBD1. The germline CDR1 and CDR2 sequences are MNHNS and SASEGT. Trimming removed 0 bases from V and 7 bases from J; junction bases left unmatched: 5. The CDR3 totals 14 residues.

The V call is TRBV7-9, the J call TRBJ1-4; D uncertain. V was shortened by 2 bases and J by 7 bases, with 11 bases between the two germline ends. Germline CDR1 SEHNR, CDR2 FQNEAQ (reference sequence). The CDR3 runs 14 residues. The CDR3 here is CASSLSGLREKLFF. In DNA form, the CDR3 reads TGTGCCAGCAGCTTAAGTGGGCTTCGTGAAAAACTGTTTTTT.

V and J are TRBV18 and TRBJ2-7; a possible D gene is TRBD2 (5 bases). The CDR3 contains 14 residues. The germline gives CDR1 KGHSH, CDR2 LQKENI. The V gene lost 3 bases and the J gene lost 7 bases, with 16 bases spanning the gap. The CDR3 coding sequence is TGTGCCAGCTCACCTCAAGAGGGAACTTGGGAGCAGTACTTC. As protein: CASSPQEGTWEQYF.

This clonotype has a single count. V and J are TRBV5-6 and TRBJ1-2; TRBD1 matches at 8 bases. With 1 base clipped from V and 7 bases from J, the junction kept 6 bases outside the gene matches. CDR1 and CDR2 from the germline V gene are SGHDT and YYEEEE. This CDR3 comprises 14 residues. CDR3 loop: CASSLWDRRRGYTF. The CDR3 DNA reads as TGTGCCAGCAGCTTGTGGGACAGGCGTCGTGGCTACACCTTC.

CDR3 in amino acids: CSVSFLLRYEAFF. CDR3 sequence (DNA): TGCAGCGTTTCGTTTTTGCTGCGGTATGAAGCTTTCTTT. The V and J genes are TRBV29-1 and TRBJ1-1; D gene unclear. The CDR3 contains 13 residues. Germline CDR1 reads SQVTM; CDR2 reads ANQGSEA. V lost 5 bases and J 7 bases, leaving 17 bases between the germline ends. Full variable domain (missing parts from reference TRBV29-1 and TRBJ1-1): SAVISQKPSRDICQRGTSLTIQCQVDSQVTMMFWYRQQPGQSLTLIATANQGSEATYESGFVIDKFPISRPNLTFSTLTVSNMSPEDSSIYLCSVSFLLRYEAFFGQGTRLTVV.

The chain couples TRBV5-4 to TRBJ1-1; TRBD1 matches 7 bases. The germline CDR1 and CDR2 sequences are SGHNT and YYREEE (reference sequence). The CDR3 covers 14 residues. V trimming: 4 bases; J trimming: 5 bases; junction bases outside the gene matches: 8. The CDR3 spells CASSPRTGVTEAFF. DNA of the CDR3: TGTGCCAGCAGCCCTCGGACAGGAGTAACTGAAGCTTTCTTT.

The CDR3 loop reads CASVARLATDTQYF. The CDR3 DNA follows: TGTGCCAGCGTCGCGAGACTAGCGACAGATACGCAGTATTTT. This rearrangement joins TRBV6-1 to TRBJ2-3; 8 positions agree with TRBD2. The CDR3 loop spans 14 amino acids. J lost 3 bases, V lost 8 bases, and 7 bases had no gene match. Germline-derived CDR1 and CDR2 are MNHNS and SASEGT.

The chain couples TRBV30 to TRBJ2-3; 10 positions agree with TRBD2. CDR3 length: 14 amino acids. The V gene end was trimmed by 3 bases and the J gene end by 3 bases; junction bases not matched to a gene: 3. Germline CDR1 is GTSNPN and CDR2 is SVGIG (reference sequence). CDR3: CAWRLAGGTDTQYF. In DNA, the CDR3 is TGTGCCTGGAGATTAGCGGGGGGTACAGATACGCAGTATTTT.

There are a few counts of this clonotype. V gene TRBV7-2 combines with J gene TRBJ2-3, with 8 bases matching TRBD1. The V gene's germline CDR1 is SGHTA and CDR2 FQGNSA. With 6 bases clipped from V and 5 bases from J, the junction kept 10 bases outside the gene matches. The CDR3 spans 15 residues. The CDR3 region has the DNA TGTGCCAGCAGTTCTGACAGGGGACGGGGAGATACGCAGTATTTT. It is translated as CASSSDRGRGDTQYF.

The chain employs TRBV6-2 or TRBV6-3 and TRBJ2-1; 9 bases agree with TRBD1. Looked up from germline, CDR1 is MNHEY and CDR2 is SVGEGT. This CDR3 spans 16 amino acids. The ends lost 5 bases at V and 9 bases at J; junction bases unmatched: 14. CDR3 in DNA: TGTGCCAGCAGTCCTCCCCGACAGGGGGTTAGGCGTGAGCAGTTCTTC. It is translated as CASSPPRQGVRREQFF.

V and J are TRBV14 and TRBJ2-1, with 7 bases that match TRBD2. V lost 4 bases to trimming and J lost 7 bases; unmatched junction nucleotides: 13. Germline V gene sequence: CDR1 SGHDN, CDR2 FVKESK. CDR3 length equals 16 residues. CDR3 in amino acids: CASSRFFTSVRNEQFF. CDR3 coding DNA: TGTGCCAGCAGCCGGTTTTTCACTAGCGTGAGGAATGAGCAGTTCTTC.

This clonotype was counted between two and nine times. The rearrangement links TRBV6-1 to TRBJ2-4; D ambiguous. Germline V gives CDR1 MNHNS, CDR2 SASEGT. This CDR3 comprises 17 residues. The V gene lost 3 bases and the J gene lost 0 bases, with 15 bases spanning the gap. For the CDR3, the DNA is TGTGCCAGCAGTGACCCGCCCAGCGCCATAGCCAAAAACATTCAGTACTTC. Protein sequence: CASSDPPSAIAKNIQYF.

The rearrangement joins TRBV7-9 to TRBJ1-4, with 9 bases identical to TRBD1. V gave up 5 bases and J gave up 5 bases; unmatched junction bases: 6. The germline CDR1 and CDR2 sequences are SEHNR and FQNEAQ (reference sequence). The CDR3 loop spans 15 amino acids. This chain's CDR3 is CASSQTGGWNEKLFF. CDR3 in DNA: TGTGCCAGCAGCCAGACAGGGGGATGGAATGAAAAACTGTTTTTT.

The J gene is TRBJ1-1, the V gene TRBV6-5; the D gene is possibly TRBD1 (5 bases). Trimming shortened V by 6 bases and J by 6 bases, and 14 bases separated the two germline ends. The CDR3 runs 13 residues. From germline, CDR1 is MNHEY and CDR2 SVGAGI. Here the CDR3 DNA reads TGTGCCAGCAGCGGGGCCTTACAAGCTGAAGCTTTCTTT. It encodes CASSGALQAEAFF.

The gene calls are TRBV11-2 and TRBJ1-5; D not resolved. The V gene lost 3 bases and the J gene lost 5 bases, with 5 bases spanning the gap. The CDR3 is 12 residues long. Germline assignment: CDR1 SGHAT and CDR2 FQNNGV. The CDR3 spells CASSFLYQPQHF. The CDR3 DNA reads TGTGCCAGCAGCTTCCTATATCAGCCCCAGCATTTT.